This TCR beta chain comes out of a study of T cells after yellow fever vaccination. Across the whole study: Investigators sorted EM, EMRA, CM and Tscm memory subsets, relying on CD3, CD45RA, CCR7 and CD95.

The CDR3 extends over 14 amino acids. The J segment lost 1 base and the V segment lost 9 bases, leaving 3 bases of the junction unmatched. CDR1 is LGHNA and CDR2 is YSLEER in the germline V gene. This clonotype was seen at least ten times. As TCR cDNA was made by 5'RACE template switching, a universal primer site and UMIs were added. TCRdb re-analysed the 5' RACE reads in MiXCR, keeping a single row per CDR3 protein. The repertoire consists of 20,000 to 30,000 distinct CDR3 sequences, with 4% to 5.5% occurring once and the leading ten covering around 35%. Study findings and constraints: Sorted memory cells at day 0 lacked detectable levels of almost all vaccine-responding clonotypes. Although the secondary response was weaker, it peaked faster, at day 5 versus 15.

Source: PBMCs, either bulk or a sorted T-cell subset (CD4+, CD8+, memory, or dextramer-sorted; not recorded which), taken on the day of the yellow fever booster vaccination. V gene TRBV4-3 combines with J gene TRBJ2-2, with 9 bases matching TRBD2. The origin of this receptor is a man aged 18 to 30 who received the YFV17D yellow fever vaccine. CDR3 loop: CASSGGQNTGELFF. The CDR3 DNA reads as TGCGCCAGTAGCGGGGGCCAGAACACCGGGGAGCTGTTTTTT.